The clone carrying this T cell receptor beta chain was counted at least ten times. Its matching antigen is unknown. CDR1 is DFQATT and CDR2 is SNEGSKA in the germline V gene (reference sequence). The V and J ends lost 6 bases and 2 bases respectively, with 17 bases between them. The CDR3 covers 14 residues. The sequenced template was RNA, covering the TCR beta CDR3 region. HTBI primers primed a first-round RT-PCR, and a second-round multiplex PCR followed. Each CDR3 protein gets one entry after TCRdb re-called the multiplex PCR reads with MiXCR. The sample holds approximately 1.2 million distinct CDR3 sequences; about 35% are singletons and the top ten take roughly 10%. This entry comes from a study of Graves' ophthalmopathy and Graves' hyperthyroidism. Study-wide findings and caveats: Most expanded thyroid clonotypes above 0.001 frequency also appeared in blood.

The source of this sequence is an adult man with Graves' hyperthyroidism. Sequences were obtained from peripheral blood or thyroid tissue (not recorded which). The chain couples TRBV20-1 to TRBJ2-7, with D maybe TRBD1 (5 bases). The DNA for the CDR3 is TGCAGTGCCCGTCTGGCAGGGTCAACCTACGAGCAGTACTTC. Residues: CSARLAGSTYEQYF.